Listed below are T cell receptor beta chains from one sample, sequenced in a study of blood T cell repertoires in COVID-19. TCRdb's copy holds only in-frame clones and misses some; the assay was immunoSEQ multiplex PCR. The profile shows about 69,000 clones, 75% to 80% of them singletons. The material sequenced was peripheral blood. The source of these receptors is a human donor in a cohort sampled during active COVID-19. Each CDR3 is given with its conserved first and last residue. D genes are given only for firm matches. Clone sizes are given selectively: once, few, many, or a class where the clone is expanded.

v_gene: TRBV15
j_gene: TRBJ2-3
abundance: NA
d_gene: NA
CDR3aa: CATSRGAADTDTQYF
CDR3nt: TGTGCCACCAGCAGAGGGGCAGCCGACACAGATACGCAGTATTTT

v_gene: TRBV3-1/TRBV3-2
j_gene: TRBJ2-1
abundance: NA
d_gene: TRBD2
CDR3aa: CASSQDSPSGGALWGNNEQFF
CDR3nt: TGTGCCAGCAGCCAAGATTCGCCTAGCGGGGGGGCCCTTTGGGGCAACAATGAGCAGTTCTTC

v_gene: TRBV27
j_gene: TRBJ2-7
abundance: few
d_gene: NA
CDR3aa: CASSFSSSYEQYF
CDR3nt: TGTGCCAGCAGTTTCTCCTCCTCCTACGAGCAGTACTTC

v_gene: TRBV20-1
j_gene: TRBJ2-5
abundance: few
d_gene: NA
CDR3aa: CSGQDQETQYF
CDR3nt: TGCAGTGGTCAGGACCAAGAGACCCAGTACTTC

v_gene: TRBV7-6
j_gene: TRBJ2-2
abundance: NA
d_gene: TRBD1
CDR3aa: CASSARTGGTGELFF
CDR3nt: TGTGCCAGCAGCGCAAGGACAGGGGGGACCGGGGAGCTGTTTTTT

v_gene: TRBV6-5
j_gene: TRBJ2-7
abundance: NA
d_gene: NA
CDR3aa: CASRLTASAHEQYF
CDR3nt: TGTGCCAGCAGGCTGACAGCCTCTGCACACGAGCAGTACTTC

v_gene: TRBV5-5
j_gene: TRBJ1-1
abundance: NA
d_gene: TRBD1
CDR3aa: CASSLETGAEGTEAFF
CDR3nt: TGTGCCAGCAGCCTAGAAACAGGGGCTGAGGGCACTGAAGCTTTCTTT

v_gene: TRBV6-5
j_gene: TRBJ2-2
abundance: once
d_gene: NA
CDR3aa: CASSQQGVGGELFF
CDR3nt: TGTGCCAGCAGCCAACAGGGTGTCGGGGGGGAGCTGTTTTTT

v_gene: TRBV6-5
j_gene: TRBJ2-1
abundance: few
d_gene: NA
CDR3aa: CASNPLQGTGEQFF
CDR3nt: TGTGCCAGCAATCCCCTTCAGGGGACGGGTGAGCAGTTCTTC

v_gene: TRBV2
j_gene: TRBJ2-7
abundance: NA
d_gene: NA
CDR3aa: CASILPFSGSYEQYF
CDR3nt: TGTGCCAGCATCCTTCCTTTTAGCGGATCCTACGAGCAGTACTTC

v_gene: TRBV5-1
j_gene: TRBJ1-2
abundance: NA
d_gene: NA
CDR3aa: CASSLGDSLPLGYGYTF
CDR3nt: TGCGCCAGCAGCTTGGGTGACAGCCTACCTCTAGGCTATGGCTACACCTTC

v_gene: TRBV6-1
j_gene: TRBJ2-1
abundance: NA
d_gene: TRBD2
CDR3aa: CASSEAIAGAGGNEQFF
CDR3nt: TGTGCCAGCAGTGAAGCTATAGCGGGAGCCGGTGGGAATGAGCAGTTCTTC

v_gene: TRBV6-5
j_gene: TRBJ1-1
abundance: NA
d_gene: TRBD1
CDR3aa: CASRMTGGYTEAFF
CDR3nt: TGTGCCAGCAGGATGACAGGGGGGTACACTGAAGCTTTCTTT

v_gene: TRBV2
j_gene: TRBJ2-7
abundance: NA
d_gene: NA
CDR3aa: CASSGQAYEQYF
CDR3nt: TGTGCCAGCTCAGGGCAGGCCTACGAGCAGTACTTC

v_gene: TRBV5-1
j_gene: TRBJ1-3
abundance: once
d_gene: NA
CDR3aa: CASSLGRATFSGNTIYF
CDR3nt: TGCGCCAGCAGCTTGGGCAGGGCGACTTTCTCTGGAAACACCATATATTTT

v_gene: TRBV5-4
j_gene: TRBJ2-7
abundance: NA
d_gene: TRBD1
CDR3aa: CASSLGQGRTYEQYF
CDR3nt: TGTGCCAGCAGCCTTGGACAGGGCCGAACCTACGAGCAGTACTTC

v_gene: TRBV6-5
j_gene: TRBJ2-1
abundance: NA
d_gene: NA
CDR3aa: CASGRRETNEQFF
CDR3nt: TGTGCCTCAGGTAGGCGGGAAACGAATGAGCAGTTCTTC

v_gene: TRBV9
j_gene: TRBJ2-5
abundance: NA
d_gene: NA
CDR3aa: CASSVVQGGQETQYF
CDR3nt: TGTGCCAGCAGCGTAGTTCAGGGGGGCCAAGAGACCCAGTACTTC

v_gene: TRBV27
j_gene: TRBJ2-7
abundance: NA
d_gene: NA
CDR3aa: CASSLRASASYEQYF
CDR3nt: TGTGCCAGCAGTTTAAGGGCTAGCGCTTCCTACGAGCAGTACTTC

v_gene: TRBV6-1
j_gene: TRBJ2-7
abundance: once
d_gene: NA
CDR3aa: CASSEAGHDYEQYF
CDR3nt: TGTGCCAGCAGTGAAGCGGGACACGACTACGAGCAGTACTTC

v_gene: TRBV5-1
j_gene: TRBJ2-2
abundance: NA
d_gene: NA
CDR3aa: CASSLGEGTSTGELFF
CDR3nt: TGCGCCAGCAGCTTGGGCGAGGGGACATCAACCGGGGAGCTGTTTTTT

v_gene: TRBV28
j_gene: TRBJ1-5
abundance: NA
d_gene: NA
CDR3aa: CASSAGGVQPQHF
CDR3nt: TGTGCCAGCAGCGCCGGGGGGGTTCAGCCCCAGCATTTT